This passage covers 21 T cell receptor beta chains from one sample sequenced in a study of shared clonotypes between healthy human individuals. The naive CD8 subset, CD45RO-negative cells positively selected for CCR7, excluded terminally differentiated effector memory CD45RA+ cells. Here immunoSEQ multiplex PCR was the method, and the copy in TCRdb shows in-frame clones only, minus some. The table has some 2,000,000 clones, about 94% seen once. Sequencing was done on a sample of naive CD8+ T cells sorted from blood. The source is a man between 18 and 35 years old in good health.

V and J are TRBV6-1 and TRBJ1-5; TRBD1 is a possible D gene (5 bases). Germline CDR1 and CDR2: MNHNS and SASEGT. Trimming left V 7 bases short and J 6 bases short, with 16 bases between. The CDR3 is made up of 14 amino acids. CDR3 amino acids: CASTSGGAGQPQHF. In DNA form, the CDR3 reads TGTGCCAGCACCTCAGGCGGGGCCGGTCAGCCCCAGCATTTT.

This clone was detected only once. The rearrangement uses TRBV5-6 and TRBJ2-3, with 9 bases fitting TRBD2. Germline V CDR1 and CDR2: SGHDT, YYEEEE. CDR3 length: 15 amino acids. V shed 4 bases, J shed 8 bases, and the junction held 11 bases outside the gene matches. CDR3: CASSLGLADWSTQYF. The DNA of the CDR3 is TGTGCCAGCAGCCTGGGACTAGCTGATTGGAGTACGCAGTATTTT.

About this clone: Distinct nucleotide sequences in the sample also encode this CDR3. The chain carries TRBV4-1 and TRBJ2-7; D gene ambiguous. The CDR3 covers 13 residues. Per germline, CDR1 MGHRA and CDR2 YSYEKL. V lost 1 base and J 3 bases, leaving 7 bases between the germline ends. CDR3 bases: TGCGCCAGCAGCCAAGTAGGCAGCTACGAGCAGTACTTC. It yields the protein CASSQVGSYEQYF.

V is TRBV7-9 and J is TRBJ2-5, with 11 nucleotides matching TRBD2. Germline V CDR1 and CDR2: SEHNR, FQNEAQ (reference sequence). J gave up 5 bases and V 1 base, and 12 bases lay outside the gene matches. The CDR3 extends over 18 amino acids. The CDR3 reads CASSLGPSGRPSEETQYF. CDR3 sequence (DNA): TGTGCCAGCAGCTTAGGGCCTAGCGGGAGGCCCAGTGAGGAGACCCAGTACTTC. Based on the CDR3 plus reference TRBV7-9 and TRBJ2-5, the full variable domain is DTGVSQNPRHKITKRGQNVTFRCDPISEHNRLYWYRQTLGQGPEFLTYFQNEAQLEKSRLLSDRFSAERPKGSFSTLEIQRTEQGDSAMYLCASSLGPSGRPSEETQYFGPGTRLLVL.

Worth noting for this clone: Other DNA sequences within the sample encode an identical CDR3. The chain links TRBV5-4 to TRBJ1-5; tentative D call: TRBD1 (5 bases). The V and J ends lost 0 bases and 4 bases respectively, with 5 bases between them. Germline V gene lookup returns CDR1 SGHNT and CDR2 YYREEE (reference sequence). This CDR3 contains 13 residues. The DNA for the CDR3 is TGTGCCAGCAGCTTGGCAGGGAATCAGCCCCAGCATTTT. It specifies CASSLAGNQPQHF.

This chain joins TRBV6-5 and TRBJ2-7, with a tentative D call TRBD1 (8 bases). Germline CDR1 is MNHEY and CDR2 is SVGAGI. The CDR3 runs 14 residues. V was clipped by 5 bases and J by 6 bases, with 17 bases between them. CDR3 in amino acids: CASSPTGEGLEQYF. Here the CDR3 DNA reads TGTGCCAGCAGTCCGACAGGGGAGGGCCTCGAGCAGTACTTC.

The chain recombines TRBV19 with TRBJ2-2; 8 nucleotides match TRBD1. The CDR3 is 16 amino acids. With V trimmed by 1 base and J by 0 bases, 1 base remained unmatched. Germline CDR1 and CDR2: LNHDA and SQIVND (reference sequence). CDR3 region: CASSIAGGTNTGELFF. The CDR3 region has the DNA TGTGCCAGTAGTATAGCAGGGGGCACGAACACCGGGGAGCTGTTTTTT.

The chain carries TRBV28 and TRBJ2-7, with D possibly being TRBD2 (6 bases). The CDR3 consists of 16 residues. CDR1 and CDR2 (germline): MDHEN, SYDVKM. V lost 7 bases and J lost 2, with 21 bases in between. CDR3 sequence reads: CASTNLMGGSTYEQYF. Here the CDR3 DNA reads TGTGCCAGCACCAATCTGATGGGGGGATCGACCTACGAGCAGTACTTC.

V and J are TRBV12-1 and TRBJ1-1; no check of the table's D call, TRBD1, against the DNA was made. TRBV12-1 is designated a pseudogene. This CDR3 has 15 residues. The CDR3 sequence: CASIRGRNANTEAFF. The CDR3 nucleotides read TGTGCCAGCATCAGGGGGAGGAATGCGAACACTGAAGCTTTCTTT.

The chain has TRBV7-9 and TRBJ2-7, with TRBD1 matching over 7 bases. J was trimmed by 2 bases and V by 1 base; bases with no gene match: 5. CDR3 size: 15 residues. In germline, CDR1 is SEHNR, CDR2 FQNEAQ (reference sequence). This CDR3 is CASSLGDSVTYEQYF. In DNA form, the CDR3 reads TGTGCCAGCAGCTTAGGGGACAGCGTAACCTACGAGCAGTACTTC.

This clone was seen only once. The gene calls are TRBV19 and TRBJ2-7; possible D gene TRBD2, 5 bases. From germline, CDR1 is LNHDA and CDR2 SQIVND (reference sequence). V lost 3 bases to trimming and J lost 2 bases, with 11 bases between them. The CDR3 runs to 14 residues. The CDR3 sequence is CASSIGNPAYEQYF. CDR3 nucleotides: TGTGCCAGTAGTATCGGGAATCCCGCCTACGAGCAGTACTTC.

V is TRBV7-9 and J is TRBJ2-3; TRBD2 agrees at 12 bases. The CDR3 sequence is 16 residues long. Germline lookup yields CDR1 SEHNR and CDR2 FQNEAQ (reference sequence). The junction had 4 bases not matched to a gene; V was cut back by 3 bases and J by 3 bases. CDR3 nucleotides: TGTGCCAGCAGCTTTTGGACTAGCGGGAATACAGATACGCAGTATTTT. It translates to CASSFWTSGNTDTQYF. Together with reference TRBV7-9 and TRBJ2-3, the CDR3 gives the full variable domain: DTGVSQNPRHKITKRGQNVTFRCDPISEHNRLYWYRQTLGQGPEFLTYFQNEAQLEKSRLLSDRFSAERPKGSFSTLEIQRTEQGDSAMYLCASSFWTSGNTDTQYFGPGTRLTVL.

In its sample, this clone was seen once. As DNA, the CDR3 is TGTGCCAGCAGCATACAGGGGACGGGCTACGAGCAGTACTTC. Translated: CASSIQGTGYEQYF. The genes are TRBV13 and TRBJ2-7; 7 nucleotides line up with TRBD1. CDR1 is PRHDT, CDR2 FYEKMQ, per germline (reference sequence). Trimming cost V 5 bases and J 3 bases; bases outside gene matches: 7. The CDR3 has 14 residues.

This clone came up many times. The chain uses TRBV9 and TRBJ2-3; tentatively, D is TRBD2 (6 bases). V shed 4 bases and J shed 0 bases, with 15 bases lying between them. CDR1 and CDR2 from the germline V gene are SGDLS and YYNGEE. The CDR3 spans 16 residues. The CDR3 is CASSTGLTTSTDTQYF. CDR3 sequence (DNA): TGTGCCAGCAGCACGGGACTTACAACTAGCACAGATACGCAGTATTTT.

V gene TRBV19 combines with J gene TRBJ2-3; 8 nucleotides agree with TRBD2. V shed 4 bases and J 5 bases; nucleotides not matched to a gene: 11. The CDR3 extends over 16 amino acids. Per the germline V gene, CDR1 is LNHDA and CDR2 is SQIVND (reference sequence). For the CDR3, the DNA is TGTGCCAGTAGTACCTCGAGGGAGCGGGAGCTAGATACGCAGTATTTT. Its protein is CASSTSRERELDTQYF.

CDR3 amino acids: CASSGGANEQYF. CDR3 bases: TGTGCCAGCAGCGGCGGGGCAAACGAGCAGTACTTC. The rearrangement links TRBV5-6 to TRBJ2-7; the D gene is possibly TRBD2 (6 bases). In germline, CDR1 is SGHDT, CDR2 YYEEEE. V lost 4 bases and J 5 bases, leaving 10 bases between the germline ends. This CDR3 spans 12 amino acids.

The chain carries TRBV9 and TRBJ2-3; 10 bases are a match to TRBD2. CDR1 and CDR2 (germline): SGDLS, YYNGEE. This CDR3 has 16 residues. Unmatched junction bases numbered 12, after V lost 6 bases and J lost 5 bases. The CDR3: CASKRGLAGEEDTQYF. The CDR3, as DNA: TGTGCCAGCAAAAGGGGTCTAGCGGGAGAAGAAGATACGCAGTATTTT.

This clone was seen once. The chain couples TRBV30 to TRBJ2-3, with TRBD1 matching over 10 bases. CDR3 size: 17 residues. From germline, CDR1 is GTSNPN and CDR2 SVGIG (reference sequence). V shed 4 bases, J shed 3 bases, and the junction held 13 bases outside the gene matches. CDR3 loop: CAWNSLQRQGATDTQYF. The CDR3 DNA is TGTGCCTGGAACTCCCTCCAACGACAGGGGGCAACAGATACGCAGTATTTT.

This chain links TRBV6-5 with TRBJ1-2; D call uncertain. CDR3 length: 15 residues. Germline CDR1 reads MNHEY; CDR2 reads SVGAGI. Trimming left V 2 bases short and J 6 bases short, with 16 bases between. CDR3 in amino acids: CASSYAGISFDGYTF. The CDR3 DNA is TGTGCCAGCAGTTACGCCGGGATTTCCTTTGATGGCTACACCTTC.

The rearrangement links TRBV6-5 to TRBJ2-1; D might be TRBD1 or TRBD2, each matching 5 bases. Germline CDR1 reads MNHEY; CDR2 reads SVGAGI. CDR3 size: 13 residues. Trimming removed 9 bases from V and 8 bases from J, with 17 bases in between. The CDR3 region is CASSDPPGHEQFF. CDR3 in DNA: TGTGCCAGTAGCGACCCCCCGGGGCATGAGCAGTTCTTC.

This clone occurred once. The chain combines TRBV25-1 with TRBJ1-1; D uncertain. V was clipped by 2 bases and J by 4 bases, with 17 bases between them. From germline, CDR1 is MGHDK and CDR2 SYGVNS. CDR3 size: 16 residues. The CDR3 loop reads CASSEMLSLGSTEAFF. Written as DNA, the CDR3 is TGTGCCAGCAGTGAAATGCTCTCTCTGGGGAGCACTGAAGCTTTCTTT.